What follows describes a single TCR beta chain. The data stem from a study of regulatory T cells in long-lasting Graves disease. Construction of the TCR beta libraries employed iRepertoire HTBI primers in conjunction with Arm-PCR of CDR3 regions. TCRdb re-called the multiplex PCR reads with MiXCR, one entry per CDR3 protein. This sample has hundreds of thousands of distinct CDR3 sequences, with 15% to 18% found just once. Time point reported: newly diagnosed GD, antithyroid drugs for less than 3 months. PBMC-extracted RNA yielded the TCR library. Germline V CDR1 and CDR2: SGHAT, FQDESV (reference sequence). CDR3 length: 14 amino acids. The J segment lost 4 bases and the V segment lost 4 bases, leaving 4 bases of the junction unmatched.

Material: peripheral blood mononuclear cells (PBMCs), obtained at new diagnosis, from a patient treated with antithyroid drugs. The V call is TRBV11-1, the J call TRBJ2-1; 7 bases line up with TRBD1. This sequence originates from a female donor with Graves disease. The DNA for the CDR3 is TGTGCCAGCAGCTCCTGGGACAGTTACAATGAGCAGTTCTTC. Residues: CASSSWDSYNEQFF.